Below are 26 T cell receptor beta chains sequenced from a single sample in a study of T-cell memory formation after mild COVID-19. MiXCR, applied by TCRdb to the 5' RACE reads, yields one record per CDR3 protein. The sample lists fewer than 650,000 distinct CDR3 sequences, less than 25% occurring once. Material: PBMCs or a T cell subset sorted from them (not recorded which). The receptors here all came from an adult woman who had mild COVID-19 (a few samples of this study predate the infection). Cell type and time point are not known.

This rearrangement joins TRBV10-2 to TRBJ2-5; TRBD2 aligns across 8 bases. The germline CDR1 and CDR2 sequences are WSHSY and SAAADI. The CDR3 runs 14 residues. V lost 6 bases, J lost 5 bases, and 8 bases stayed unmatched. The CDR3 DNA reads TGCGCCAGCAGGAAAGCGGGGGCCATGGAGACCCAGTACTTC. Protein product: CASRKAGAMETQYF.

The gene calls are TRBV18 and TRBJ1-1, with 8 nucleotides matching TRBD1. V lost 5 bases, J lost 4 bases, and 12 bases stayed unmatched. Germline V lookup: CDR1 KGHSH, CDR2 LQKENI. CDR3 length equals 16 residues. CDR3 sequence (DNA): TGTGCCAGCTCAATCCGGGACAGGTCTCTGAGCACTGAAGCTTTCTTT. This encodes CASSIRDRSLSTEAFF.

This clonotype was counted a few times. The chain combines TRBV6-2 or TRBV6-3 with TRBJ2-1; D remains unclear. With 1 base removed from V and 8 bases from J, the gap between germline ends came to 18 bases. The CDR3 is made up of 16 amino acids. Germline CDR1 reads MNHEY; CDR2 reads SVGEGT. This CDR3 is CASSYYRYLGPHEQFF. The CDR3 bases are TGTGCCAGCAGTTACTATCGCTATTTAGGCCCCCATGAGCAGTTCTTC.

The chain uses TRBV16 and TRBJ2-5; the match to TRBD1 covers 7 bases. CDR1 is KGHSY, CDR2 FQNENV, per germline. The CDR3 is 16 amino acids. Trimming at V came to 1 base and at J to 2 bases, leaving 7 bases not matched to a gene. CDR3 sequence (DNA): TGTGCCAGCAGCCAATGGGGACAGTTAAGTCAAGAGACCCAGTACTTC. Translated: CASSQWGQLSQETQYF.

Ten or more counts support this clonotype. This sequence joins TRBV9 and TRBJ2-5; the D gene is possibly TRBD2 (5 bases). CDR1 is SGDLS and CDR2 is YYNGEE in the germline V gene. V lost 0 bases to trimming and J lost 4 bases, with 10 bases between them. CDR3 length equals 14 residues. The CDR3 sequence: CASSVATAGETQYF. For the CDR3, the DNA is TGTGCCAGCAGCGTAGCTACTGCGGGAGAGACCCAGTACTTC.

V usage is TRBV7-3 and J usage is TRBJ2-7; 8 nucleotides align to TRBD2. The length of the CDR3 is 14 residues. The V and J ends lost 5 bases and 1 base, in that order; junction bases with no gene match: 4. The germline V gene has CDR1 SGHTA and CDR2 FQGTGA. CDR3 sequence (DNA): TGTGCCAGCAGCCCGACTAGCGATTCCTACGAGCAGTACTTC. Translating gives CASSPTSDSYEQYF.

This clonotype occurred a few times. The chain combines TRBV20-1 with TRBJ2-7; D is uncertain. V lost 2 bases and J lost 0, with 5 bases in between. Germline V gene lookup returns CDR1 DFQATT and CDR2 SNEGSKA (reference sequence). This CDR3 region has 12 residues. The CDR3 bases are TGCAGTGCTAGAACAACCTCCTACGAGCAGTACTTC. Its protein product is CSARTTSYEQYF.

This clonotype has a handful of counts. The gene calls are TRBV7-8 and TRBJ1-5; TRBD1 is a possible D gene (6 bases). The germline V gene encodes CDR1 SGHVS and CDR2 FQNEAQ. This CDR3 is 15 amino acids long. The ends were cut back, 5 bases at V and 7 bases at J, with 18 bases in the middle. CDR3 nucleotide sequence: TGTGCCAGCAGCCTAACCCTGAACAGGGTCCAGCCCCAGCATTTT. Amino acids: CASSLTLNRVQPQHF.

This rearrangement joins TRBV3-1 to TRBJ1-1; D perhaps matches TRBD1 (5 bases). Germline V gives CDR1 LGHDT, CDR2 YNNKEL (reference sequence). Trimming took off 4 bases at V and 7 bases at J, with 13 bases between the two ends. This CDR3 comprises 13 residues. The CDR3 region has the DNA TGTGCCAGCAGCCCAGGGACTCGAGGTGAAGCTTTCTTT. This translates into CASSPGTRGEAFF.

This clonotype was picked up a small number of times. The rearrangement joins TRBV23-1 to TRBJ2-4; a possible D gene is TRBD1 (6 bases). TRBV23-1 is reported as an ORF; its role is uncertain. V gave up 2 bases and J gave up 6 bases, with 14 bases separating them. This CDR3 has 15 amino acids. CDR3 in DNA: TGCGCCAGCAGTCAAAGGAAACAGGGATTAAACATTCAGTACTTC. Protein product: CASSQRKQGLNIQYF.

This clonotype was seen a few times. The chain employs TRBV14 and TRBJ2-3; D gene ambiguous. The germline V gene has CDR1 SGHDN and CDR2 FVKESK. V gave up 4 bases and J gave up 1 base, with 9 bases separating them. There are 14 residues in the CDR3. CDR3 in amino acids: CASSRASRTDTQYF. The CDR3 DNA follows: TGTGCCAGCAGCCGAGCCAGCCGCACAGATACGCAGTATTTT.

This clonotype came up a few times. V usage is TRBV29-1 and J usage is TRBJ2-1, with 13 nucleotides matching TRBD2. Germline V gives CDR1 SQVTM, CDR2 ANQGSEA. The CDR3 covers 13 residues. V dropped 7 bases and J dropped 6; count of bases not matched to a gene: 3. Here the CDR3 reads CSGGTSGTNEQFF. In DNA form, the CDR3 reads TGCAGCGGTGGGACTAGCGGGACCAATGAGCAGTTCTTC.

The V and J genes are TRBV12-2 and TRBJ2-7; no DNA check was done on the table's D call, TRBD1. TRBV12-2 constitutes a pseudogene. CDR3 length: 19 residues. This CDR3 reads CASRLPSYGTGTASYEQYF. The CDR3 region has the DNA TGTGCAAGTCGCTTACCCTCGTATGGGACCGGGACAGCGTCCTACGAGCAGTACTTC.

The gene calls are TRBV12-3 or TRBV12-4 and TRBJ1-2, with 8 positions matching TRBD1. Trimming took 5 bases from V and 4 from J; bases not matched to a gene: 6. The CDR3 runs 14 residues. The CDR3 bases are TGTGCCAGCAGTCCCAGGGGGCGCGGCTATGGCTACACCTTC. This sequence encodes CASSPRGRGYGYTF.

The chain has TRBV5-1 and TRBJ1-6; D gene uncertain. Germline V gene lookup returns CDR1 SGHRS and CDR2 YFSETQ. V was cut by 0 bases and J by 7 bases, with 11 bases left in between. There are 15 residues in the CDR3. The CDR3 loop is CASSLDPGINSPLHF. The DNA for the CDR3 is TGCGCCAGCAGCTTGGATCCAGGAATCAATTCACCCCTCCACTTT.

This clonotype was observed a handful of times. CDR3 region: CASSLLPVDYGYTF. CDR3 nucleotide sequence: TGTGCCAGCAGTTTACTCCCGGTGGACTATGGCTACACCTTC. The V gene is TRBV12-3 or TRBV12-4, the J gene TRBJ1-2; the D is unclear. V was trimmed by 2 bases and J by 3 bases, leaving 10 bases between them. The length of the CDR3 is 14 residues.

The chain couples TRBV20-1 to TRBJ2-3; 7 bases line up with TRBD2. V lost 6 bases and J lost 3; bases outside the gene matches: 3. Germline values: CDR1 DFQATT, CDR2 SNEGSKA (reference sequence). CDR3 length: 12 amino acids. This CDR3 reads CSAAGRTDTQYF. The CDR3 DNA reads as TGCAGTGCAGCGGGACGGACAGATACGCAGTATTTT.

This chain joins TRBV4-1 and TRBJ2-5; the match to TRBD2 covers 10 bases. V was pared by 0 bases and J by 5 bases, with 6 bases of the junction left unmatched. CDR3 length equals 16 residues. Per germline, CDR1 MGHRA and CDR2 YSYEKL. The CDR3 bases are TGCGCCAGCAGCCAAGATGTTCTAGCGGGGGTGGAGACCCAGTACTTC. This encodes CASSQDVLAGVETQYF.

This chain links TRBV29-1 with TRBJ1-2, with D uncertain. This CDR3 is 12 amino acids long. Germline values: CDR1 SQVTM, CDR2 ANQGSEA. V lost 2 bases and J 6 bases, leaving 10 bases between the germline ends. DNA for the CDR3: TGCAGCGTTGAAATGTTGGCGAATGGCTACACCTTC. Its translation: CSVEMLANGYTF.

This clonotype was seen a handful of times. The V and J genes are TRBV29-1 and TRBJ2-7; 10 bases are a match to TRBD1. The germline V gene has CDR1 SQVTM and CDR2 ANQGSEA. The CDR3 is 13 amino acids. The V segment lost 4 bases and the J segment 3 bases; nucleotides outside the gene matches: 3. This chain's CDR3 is CSVADRGGYEQYF. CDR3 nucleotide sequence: TGCAGCGTTGCGGACAGGGGGGGCTACGAGCAGTACTTC.

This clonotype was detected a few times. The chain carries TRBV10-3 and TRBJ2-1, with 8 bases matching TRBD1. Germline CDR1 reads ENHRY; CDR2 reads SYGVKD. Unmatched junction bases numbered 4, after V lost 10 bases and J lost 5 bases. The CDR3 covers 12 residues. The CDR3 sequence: CATRGRHNEQFF. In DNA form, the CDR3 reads TGTGCCACCAGGGGGCGGCACAATGAGCAGTTCTTC.

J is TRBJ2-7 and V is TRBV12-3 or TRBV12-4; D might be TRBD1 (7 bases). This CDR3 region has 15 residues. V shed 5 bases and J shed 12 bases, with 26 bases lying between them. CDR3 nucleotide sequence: TGTGCCAGCAGTCCGCGGGACAGATTCCCCCCCCAGGGGTACTTC. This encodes CASSPRDRFPPQGYF.

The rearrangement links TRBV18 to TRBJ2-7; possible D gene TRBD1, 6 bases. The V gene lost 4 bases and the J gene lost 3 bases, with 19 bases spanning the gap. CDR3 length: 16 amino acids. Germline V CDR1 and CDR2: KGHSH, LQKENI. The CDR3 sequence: CASSLWQGRGNYEQYF. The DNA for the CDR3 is TGTGCCAGCTCACTATGGCAGGGGCGAGGAAACTACGAGCAGTACTTC.

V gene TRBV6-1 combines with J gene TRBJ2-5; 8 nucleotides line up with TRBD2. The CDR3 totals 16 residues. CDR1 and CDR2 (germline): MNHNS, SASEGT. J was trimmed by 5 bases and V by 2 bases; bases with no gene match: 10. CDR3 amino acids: CASSESTGREKETQYF. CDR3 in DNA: TGTGCCAGCAGTGAATCGACCGGGAGGGAAAAGGAGACCCAGTACTTC.

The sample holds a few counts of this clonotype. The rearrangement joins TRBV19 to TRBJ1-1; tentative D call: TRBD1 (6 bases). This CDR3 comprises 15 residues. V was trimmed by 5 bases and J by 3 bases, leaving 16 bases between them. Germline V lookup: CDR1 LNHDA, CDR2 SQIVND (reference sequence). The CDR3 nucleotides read TGTGCCAGTAGTCCGACCGGACAGATTTACACTGAAGCTTTCTTT. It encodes CASSPTGQIYTEAFF.

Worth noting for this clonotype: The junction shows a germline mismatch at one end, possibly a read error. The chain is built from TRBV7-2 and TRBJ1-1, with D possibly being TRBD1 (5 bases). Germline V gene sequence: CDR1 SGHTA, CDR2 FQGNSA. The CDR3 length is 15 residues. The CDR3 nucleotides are TGTGCCAGCAGCTTAGTGGCCGGGGCGAACACTGAAGATTTCTTT. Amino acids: CASSLVAGANTEDFF.